One and the same sample provided the 11 T cell receptor beta chains below, sequenced in a study of Ad26.COV2.S vaccination and SARS-CoV-2 variants. Treatment specified: some 19 received Ad26.COV2.S at low or high dose, single or two shots; a few received placebo; per-sample allocation not given. Specimens were obtained on day 63 following the first vaccine or placebo injection. Clones were sequenced by immunoSEQ multiplex PCR, and TCRdb holds only the in-frame ones, with some missing. The sample contains hundreds of thousands of clones, 89% of which appear only once. Material: peripheral blood, obtained in a trial of Ad26.COV2.S vaccine versus placebo. These receptors originate from a person between 18 and 60 years old who received the Ad26.COV2.S COVID-19 vaccine or a placebo.

The CDR3 nucleotides are TGTGCCAGCAGCGGACAGGGGGCGTCCAATGAGCAGTTCTTC. The encoded protein is CASSGQGASNEQFF. V is TRBV7-8 and J is TRBJ2-1; 11 bases are shared with TRBD1. Trimming cost V 5 bases and J 6 bases; bases outside gene matches: 3. Germline CDR1 is SGHVS and CDR2 is FQNEAQ. This CDR3 has 14 amino acids. Supplemented by reference TRBV7-8 and TRBJ2-1, the full variable domain reads GAGVSQSPRYKVAKRGQDVALRCDPISGHVSLFWYQQALGQGPEFLTYFQNEAQLDKSGLPSDRFFAERPEGSVSTLKIQRTQQEDSAVYLCASSGQGASNEQFFGPGTRLTVL.

The chain's CDR3 is CASSSQRNSPLHF. DNA for the CDR3: TGTGCCAGCAGTTCGCAGAGAAATTCACCCCTCCACTTT. The chain is built from TRBV6-2 or TRBV6-3 and TRBJ1-6; D gene unclear. This CDR3 is built from 13 residues. Germline V lookup: CDR1 MNHEY, CDR2 SVGEGT. Deletions cut 4 bases from V and 7 bases from J, with 8 bases between.

This rearrangement joins TRBV5-1 to TRBJ2-7; D possibly matches TRBD1 or TRBD2 (6 bases each). CDR1 is SGHRS and CDR2 is YFSETQ in the germline V gene. The CDR3 runs 14 residues. V was cut by 6 bases and J by 1 base, with 14 bases left in between. In nucleotides, the CDR3 is TGCGCCAGCATGGATGCGGGGACATCCTACGAGCAGTACTTC. Protein product: CASMDAGTSYEQYF.

The V gene is TRBV4-2, the J gene TRBJ1-2; 10 bases map to TRBD1. Per the germline V gene, CDR1 is LGHNA and CDR2 is YNFKEQ. With 0 bases clipped from V and 2 bases from J, the junction kept 3 bases outside the gene matches. The CDR3 extends over 16 amino acids. The CDR3 coding sequence is TGTGCCAGCAGCCAAGAGGGACAGGGGTCAAACTATGGCTACACCTTC. This translates into CASSQEGQGSNYGYTF.

For the CDR3, the DNA is TGTGCCTGGAGCCACCTTAATTCACCCCTCCACTTT. It translates to CAWSHLNSPLHF. The rearrangement links TRBV30 to TRBJ1-6, with D unclear. CDR1 and CDR2 (germline): GTSNPN, SVGIG (reference sequence). Trimming shortened V by 3 bases and J by 6 bases, and 6 bases separated the two germline ends. The CDR3 is made up of 12 amino acids.

This clone was picked up one time. V is TRBV5-8 and J is TRBJ1-6, with D uncertain. The CDR3 runs to 14 residues. Deletions cut 4 bases from V and 4 bases from J, with 9 bases between. Germline V gene sequence: CDR1 SGHTS, CDR2 YDEGEE. In DNA, the CDR3 is TGTGCCAGCAGCACCGGGGTTTATAATTCACCCCTCCACTTT. The encoded protein is CASSTGVYNSPLHF.

In its sample, this clone was seen once. The chain is built from TRBV10-2 and TRBJ1-4, with TRBD1 matching 8 bases. With V trimmed by 3 bases and J by 14 bases, 2 bases remained unmatched. The germline V gene encodes CDR1 WSHSY and CDR2 SAAADI. This CDR3 comprises 11 residues. CDR3 region: CASSDRGRLFF. The CDR3 DNA sequence: TGCGCCAGCAGTGACAGGGGGCGGCTGTTTTTT.

J is TRBJ2-1 and V is TRBV10-3; D uncertain. From germline, CDR1 is ENHRY and CDR2 SYGVKD. Trimming took 4 bases from V and 5 from J, leaving 9 bases between them. This CDR3 has 13 residues. The CDR3 DNA reads as TGTGCCATCAGTGCAGGAACAGACAATGAGCAGTTCTTC. It codes for CAISAGTDNEQFF.

V and J are TRBV21-1 and TRBJ2-7. TRBV21-1 is a recognized pseudogene. This CDR3 is built from 10 residues. CDR3 coding DNA: TGTGCCAGCAGCCCGGCCGAGCAGTACTTC. Translated: CASSPAEQYF.

The chain joins TRBV5-4 to TRBJ2-3; a weak D match, TRBD1 (5 bases). This CDR3 comprises 15 residues. Trimming pared 0 bases from V and 3 bases from J, leaving 11 bases between. Per germline, CDR1 SGHNT and CDR2 YYREEE (reference sequence). This CDR3 is CASSLDETATDTQYF. DNA for the CDR3: TGTGCCAGCAGCTTGGATGAGACAGCGACAGATACGCAGTATTTT.

As DNA, the CDR3 is TGTGCCAGCAGCTCACCAGGGGAGGCATTTCTCGAGCAGTACTTC. This codes for CASSSPGEAFLEQYF. This chain links TRBV5-6 with TRBJ2-7; tentatively, D is TRBD1 or TRBD2 (6 bases each). This CDR3 has 15 residues. In germline, CDR1 is SGHDT, CDR2 YYEEEE. V was cut by 3 bases and J by 6 bases, with 19 bases left in between.